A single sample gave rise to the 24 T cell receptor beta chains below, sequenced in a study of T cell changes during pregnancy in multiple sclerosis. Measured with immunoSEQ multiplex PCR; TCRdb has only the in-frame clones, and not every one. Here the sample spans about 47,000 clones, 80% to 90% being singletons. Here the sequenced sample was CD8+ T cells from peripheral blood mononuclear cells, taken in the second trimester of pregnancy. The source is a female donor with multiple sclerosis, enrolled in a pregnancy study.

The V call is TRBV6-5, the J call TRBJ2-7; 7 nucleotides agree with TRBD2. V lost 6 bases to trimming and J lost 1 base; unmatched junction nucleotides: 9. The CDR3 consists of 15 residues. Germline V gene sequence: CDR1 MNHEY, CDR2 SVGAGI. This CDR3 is CASSPREDGSYEQYF. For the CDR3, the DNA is TGTGCCAGCAGCCCCCGGGAGGACGGGTCCTACGAGCAGTACTTC.

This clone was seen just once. This chain's CDR3 is CAFHGGCNQPQHF. The CDR3 nucleotides are TGTGCCTTCCACGGGGGGTGCAATCAGCCCCAGCATTTT. The chain is built from TRBV6-8 and TRBJ1-5, with D possibly being TRBD1 (5 bases). The CDR3 length is 13 residues. V was shortened by 11 bases and J by 2 bases, with 13 bases between the two germline ends. Germline V lookup: CDR1 MNHGY, CDR2 SAAAGT.

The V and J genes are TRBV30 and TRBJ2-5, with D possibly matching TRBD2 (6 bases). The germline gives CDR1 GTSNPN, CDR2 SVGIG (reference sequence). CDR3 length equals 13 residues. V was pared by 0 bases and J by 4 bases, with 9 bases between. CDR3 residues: CAWSVGTVETQYF. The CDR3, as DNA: TGTGCCTGGAGTGTAGGGACTGTAGAGACCCAGTACTTC.

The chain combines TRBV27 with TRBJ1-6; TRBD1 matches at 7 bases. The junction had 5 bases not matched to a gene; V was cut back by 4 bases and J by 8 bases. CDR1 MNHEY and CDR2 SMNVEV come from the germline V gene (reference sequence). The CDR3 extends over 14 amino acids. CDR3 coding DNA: TGTGCCAGCAGTTCGACAGGGTACGATTCACCCCTCCACTTT. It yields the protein CASSSTGYDSPLHF.

The CDR3 region has the DNA TGTGCCAGTAGAAGGGGCAGGGGGCCGGATGGCTACACCTTC. Translating it yields CASRRGRGPDGYTF. The genes are TRBV19 and TRBJ1-2; 8 bases are a match to TRBD1. V trimming: 6 bases; J trimming: 6 bases; junction bases outside the gene matches: 9. Germline CDR1 and CDR2: LNHDA and SQIVND (reference sequence). The CDR3 spans 14 residues.

DNA of the CDR3: TGTGCCAGCAGCCAAGATTTCCTCGCCGGAGCAGAAGGCGGGGAGCTGTTTTTT. Translated: CASSQDFLAGAEGGELFF. The chain is built from TRBV4-2 and TRBJ2-2; D is uncertain. V lost 0 bases and J 7 bases, leaving 21 bases between the germline ends. The germline V gene encodes CDR1 LGHNA and CDR2 YNFKEQ. The CDR3 is made up of 18 amino acids.

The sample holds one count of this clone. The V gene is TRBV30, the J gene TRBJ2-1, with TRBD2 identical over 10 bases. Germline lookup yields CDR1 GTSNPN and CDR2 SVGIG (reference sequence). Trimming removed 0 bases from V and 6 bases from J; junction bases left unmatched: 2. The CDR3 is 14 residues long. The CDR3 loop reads CAWSVAGGPNEQFF. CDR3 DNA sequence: TGTGCCTGGAGTGTAGCGGGGGGGCCCAATGAGCAGTTCTTC.

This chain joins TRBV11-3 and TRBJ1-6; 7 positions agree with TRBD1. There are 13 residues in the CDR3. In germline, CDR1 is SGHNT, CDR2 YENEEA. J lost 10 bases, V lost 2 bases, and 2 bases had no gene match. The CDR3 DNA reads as TGTGCCAGCAGCTTAAGAGGGGGCTCACCCCTCCACTTT. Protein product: CASSLRGGSPLHF.

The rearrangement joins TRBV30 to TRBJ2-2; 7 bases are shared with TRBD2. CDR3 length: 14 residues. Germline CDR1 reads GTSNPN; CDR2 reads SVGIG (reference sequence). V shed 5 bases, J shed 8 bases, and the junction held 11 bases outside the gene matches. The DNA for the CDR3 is TGTGCCTGGGGGGGGGACTACACTCGAGGGGAGCTGTTTTTT. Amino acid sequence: CAWGGDYTRGELFF. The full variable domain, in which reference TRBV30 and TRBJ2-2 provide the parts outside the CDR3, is SQTIHQWPATLVQPVGSPLSLECTVEGTSNPNLYWYRQAAGRGLQLLFYSVGIGQISSEVPQNLSASRPQDRQFILSSKKLLLSDSGFYLCAWGGDYTRGELFFGEGSRLTVL.

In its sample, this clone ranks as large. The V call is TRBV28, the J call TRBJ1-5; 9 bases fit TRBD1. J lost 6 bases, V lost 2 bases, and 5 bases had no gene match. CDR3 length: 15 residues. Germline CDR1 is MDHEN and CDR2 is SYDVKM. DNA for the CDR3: TGTGCCAGCAGTTTAGGGGACAGGGTAATTCAGCCCCAGCATTTT. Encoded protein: CASSLGDRVIQPQHF. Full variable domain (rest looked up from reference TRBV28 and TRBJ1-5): DVKVTQSSRYLVKRTGEKVFLECVQDMDHENMFWYRQDPGLGLRLIYFSYDVKMKEKGDIPEGYSVSREKKERFSLILESASTNQTSMYLCASSLGDRVIQPQHFGDGTRLSIL.

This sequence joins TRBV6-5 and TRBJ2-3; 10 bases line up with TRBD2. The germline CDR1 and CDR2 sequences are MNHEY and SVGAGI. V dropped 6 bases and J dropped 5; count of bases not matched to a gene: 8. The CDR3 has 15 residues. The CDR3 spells CASRLAGGREDTQYF. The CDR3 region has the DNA TGTGCCAGCAGATTAGCGGGGGGAAGGGAAGATACGCAGTATTTT.

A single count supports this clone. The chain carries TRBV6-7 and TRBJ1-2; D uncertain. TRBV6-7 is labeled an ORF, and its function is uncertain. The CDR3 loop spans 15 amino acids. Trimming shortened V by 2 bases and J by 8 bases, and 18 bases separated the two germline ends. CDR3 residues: CASSYEHPARRGYTF. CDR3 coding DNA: TGTGCCAGCAGTTACGAGCATCCAGCGAGACGGGGCTACACCTTC.

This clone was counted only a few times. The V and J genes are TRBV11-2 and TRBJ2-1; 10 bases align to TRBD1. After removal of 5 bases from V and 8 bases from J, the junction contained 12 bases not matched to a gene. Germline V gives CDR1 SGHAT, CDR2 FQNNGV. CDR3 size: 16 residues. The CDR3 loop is CASSPPTGTGDDEQFF. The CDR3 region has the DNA TGTGCCAGCAGCCCCCCTACCGGGACAGGGGACGATGAGCAGTTCTTC.

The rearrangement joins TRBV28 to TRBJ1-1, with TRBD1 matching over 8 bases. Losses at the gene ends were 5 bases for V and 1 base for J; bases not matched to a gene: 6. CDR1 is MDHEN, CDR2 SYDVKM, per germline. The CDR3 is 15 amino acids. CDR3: CASSPRTGPNTEAFF. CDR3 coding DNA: TGTGCCAGCAGTCCCCGGACAGGGCCGAACACTGAAGCTTTCTTT.

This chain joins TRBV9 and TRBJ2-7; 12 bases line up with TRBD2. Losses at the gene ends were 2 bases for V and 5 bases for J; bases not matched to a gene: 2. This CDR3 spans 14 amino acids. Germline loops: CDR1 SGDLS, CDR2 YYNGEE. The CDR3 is CASSVSSGGDEQYF. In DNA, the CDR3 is TGTGCCAGCAGCGTCTCTAGCGGGGGGGACGAGCAGTACTTC.

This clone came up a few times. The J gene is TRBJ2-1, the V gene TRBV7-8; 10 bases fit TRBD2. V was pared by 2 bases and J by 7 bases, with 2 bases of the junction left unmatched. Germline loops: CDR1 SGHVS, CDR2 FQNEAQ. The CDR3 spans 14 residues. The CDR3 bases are TGTGCCAGCAGCTTACTAGCGGGGGATAATGAGCAGTTCTTC. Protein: CASSLLAGDNEQFF.

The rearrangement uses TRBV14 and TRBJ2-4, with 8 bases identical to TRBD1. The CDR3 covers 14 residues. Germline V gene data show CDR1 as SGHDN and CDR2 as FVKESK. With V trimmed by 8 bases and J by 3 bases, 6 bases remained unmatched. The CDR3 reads CASSGGPGKNIQYF. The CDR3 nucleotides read TGTGCCAGCTCAGGGGGCCCGGGCAAAAACATTCAGTACTTC.

CDR3: CASSLTGITNEKLFF. The CDR3 bases are TGTGCCAGCAGCTTAACAGGGATAACTAATGAAAAACTGTTTTTT. This sequence joins TRBV7-9 and TRBJ1-4; D perhaps matches TRBD1 (6 bases). V lost 2 bases to trimming and J lost 1 base, with 8 bases between them. The CDR3 consists of 15 residues. The germline gives CDR1 SEHNR, CDR2 FQNEAQ (reference sequence).

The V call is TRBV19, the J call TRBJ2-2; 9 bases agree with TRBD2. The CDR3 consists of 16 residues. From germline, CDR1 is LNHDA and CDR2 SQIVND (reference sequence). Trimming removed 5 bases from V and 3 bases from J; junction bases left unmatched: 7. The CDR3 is CASSPRLAEDTGELFF. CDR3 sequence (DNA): TGTGCCAGTAGTCCTCGACTAGCGGAGGACACCGGGGAGCTGTTTTTT.

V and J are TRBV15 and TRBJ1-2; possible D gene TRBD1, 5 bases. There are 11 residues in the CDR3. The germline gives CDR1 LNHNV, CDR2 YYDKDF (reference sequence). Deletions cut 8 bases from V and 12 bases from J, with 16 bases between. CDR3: CATGLGQWNTF. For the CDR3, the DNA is TGTGCCACCGGGTTAGGACAATGGAACACCTTC.

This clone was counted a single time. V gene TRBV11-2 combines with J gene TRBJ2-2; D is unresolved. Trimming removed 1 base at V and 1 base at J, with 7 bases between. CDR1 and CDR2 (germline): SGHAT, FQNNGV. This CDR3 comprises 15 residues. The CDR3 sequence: CASSLVSGNTGELFF. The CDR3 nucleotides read TGTGCCAGCAGCTTAGTATCAGGGAACACCGGGGAGCTGTTTTTT.

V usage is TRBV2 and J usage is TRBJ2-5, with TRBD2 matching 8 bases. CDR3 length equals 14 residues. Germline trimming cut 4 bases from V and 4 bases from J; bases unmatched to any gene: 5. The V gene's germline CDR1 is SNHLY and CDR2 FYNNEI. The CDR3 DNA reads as TGTGCCAGCAGTGCGAGCGGGAGACTAGAGACCCAGTACTTC. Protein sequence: CASSASGRLETQYF.

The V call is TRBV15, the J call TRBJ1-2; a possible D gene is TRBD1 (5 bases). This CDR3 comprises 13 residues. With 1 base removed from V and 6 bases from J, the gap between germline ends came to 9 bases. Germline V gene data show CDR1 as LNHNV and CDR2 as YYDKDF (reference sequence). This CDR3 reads CATSRGGLDGYTF. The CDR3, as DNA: TGTGCCACCAGCAGAGGGGGACTCGATGGCTACACCTTC.

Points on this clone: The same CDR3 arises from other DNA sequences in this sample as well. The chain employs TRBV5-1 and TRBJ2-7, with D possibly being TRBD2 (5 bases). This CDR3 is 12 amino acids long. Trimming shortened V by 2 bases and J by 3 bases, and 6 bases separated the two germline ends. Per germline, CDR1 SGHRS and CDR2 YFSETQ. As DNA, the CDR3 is TGCGCCAGCAGCTTACTAGGCTACGAGCAGTACTTC. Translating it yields CASSLLGYEQYF.